The 9 T cell receptor beta chains reported below all come from one sample, sequenced in a study of beta chain features in type 1 diabetes. The sequenced template was cDNA made from the entire isolated RNA. The protocol was immunoSEQ multiplex PCR, while the TCRdb copy is restricted to in-frame clones and leaves out a portion. The profile shows 810,000 or so clones, roughly 15% of them singletons. Sequencing was carried out using naive CD4+ T cells from blood. The receptor source for this set is a woman between 18 and 30 years old in good health.

The V gene is TRBV10-3, the J gene TRBJ2-7; maybe TRBD2 (6 bases). Per the germline V gene, CDR1 is ENHRY and CDR2 is SYGVKD. The ends were cut back, 3 bases at V and 1 base at J, with 13 bases in the middle. The CDR3 runs to 15 residues. CDR3: CAISDPTRLSYEQYF. In DNA, the CDR3 is TGTGCCATCAGTGACCCGACTAGGCTTTCCTACGAGCAGTACTTC.

About this clone itself: One junction end does not reproduce the germline sequence, and a read error may be involved. The chain has TRBV4-3 and TRBJ2-7; a weak D match, TRBD2 (6 bases). CDR1 and CDR2 from the germline V gene are LGHNA and YSLEER. CDR3 size: 15 residues. The CDR3 DNA reads as TGCGCCAGCAGCCAAGACCACGGACTACCCTACGAGCGGTACTTC. It yields the protein CASSQDHGLPYERYF.

This chain links TRBV5-6 with TRBJ1-2; D is unclear. The germline gives CDR1 SGHDT, CDR2 YYEEEE. The CDR3 loop spans 14 amino acids. Trimming shortened V by 4 bases and J by 0 bases, and 10 bases separated the two germline ends. The CDR3 sequence is CASSKTLTNYGYTF. The CDR3 DNA reads as TGTGCCAGCAGCAAGACACTTACTAACTATGGCTACACCTTC.

This clone was picked up a small number of times. V and J are TRBV28 and TRBJ1-1; no clear D. Germline CDR1 MDHEN, CDR2 SYDVKM. The length of the CDR3 is 12 residues. The germline V and J ends were trimmed by 7 bases and 0 bases, with 6 bases remaining between them. CDR3 amino acids: CASMEVNTEAFF. For the CDR3, the DNA is TGTGCCAGCATGGAAGTGAACACTGAAGCTTTCTTT.

The chain is built from TRBV5-1 and TRBJ2-5; TRBD1 or TRBD2 may be the D gene (5 bases each). CDR1 SGHRS and CDR2 YFSETQ come from the germline V gene. Trimming shortened V by 0 bases and J by 7 bases, and 19 bases separated the two germline ends. The CDR3 loop spans 16 amino acids. For the CDR3, the DNA is TGCGCCAGCAGCTTGGTTGCAGGAGATTCTGGGGGGACCCAGTACTTC. This sequence encodes CASSLVAGDSGGTQYF.

The chain carries TRBV15 and TRBJ2-7; 10 bases align to TRBD2. The length of the CDR3 is 16 residues. After removal of 0 bases from V and 6 bases from J, the junction contained 8 bases not matched to a gene. Germline V gives CDR1 LNHNV, CDR2 YYDKDF (reference sequence). CDR3 amino acids: CATSRDMSSGSFEQYF. CDR3 sequence (DNA): TGTGCCACCAGCAGAGATATGTCTAGCGGGAGTTTCGAGCAGTACTTC. The complete variable domain, with remaining parts taken from reference TRBV15 and TRBJ2-7, reads DAMVIQNPRYQVTQFGKPVTLSCSQTLNHNVMYWYQQKSSQAPKLLFHYYDKDFNNEADTPDNFQSRRPNTSFCFLDIRSPGLGDTAMYLCATSRDMSSGSFEQYFGPGTRLTVT.

The sample holds a few counts of this clone. The V call is TRBV7-2, the J call TRBJ2-3; D is possibly TRBD2 (6 bases). The CDR3 sequence is 14 residues long. Looked up from germline, CDR1 is SGHTA and CDR2 is FQGNSA. V lost 4 bases to trimming and J lost 1 base, with 9 bases between them. The CDR3 nucleotides are TGTGCCAGCAGCTCGGCTAGCGGCACAGATACGCAGTATTTT. Encoded protein: CASSSASGTDTQYF.

This clone was detected only a few times. The chain recombines TRBV14 with TRBJ2-5; TRBD2 is a possible D gene (6 bases). In germline, CDR1 is SGHDN, CDR2 FVKESK. V shed 0 bases and J shed 5 bases, with 16 bases lying between them. There are 16 residues in the CDR3. The CDR3 loop is CASSQDRGNVGETQYF. Here the CDR3 DNA reads TGTGCCAGCAGCCAAGATCGGGGGAACGTTGGGGAGACCCAGTACTTC.

Notes on this clone: The sample contains more than one DNA sequence encoding this CDR3. This chain joins TRBV10-3 and TRBJ2-7; 9 bases agree with TRBD1. V lost 6 bases to trimming and J lost 2 bases; unmatched junction nucleotides: 2. Germline V gives CDR1 ENHRY, CDR2 SYGVKD. The CDR3 contains 13 residues. CDR3 sequence: CAISRDRAYEQYF. CDR3 nucleotide sequence: TGTGCCATCAGCCGGGACAGGGCCTACGAGCAGTACTTC.